A selection of T cell receptor beta chains follows, all from one sample in a study of cytomegalovirus exposure and HLA in healthy donors. Profiling relied on immunoSEQ multiplex PCR, and the TCRdb table lists in-frame clones only, not all of them. The table includes more than 100,000 clones, 15% to 17% detected once. The sample was PBMCs. These receptors were obtained from a woman aged 18-30 years in good health and CMV-seronegative. The CDR3 runs from the conserved cysteine through the conserved F or W. The D gene is left open where the match is weak. The size of a clone is reported for some rows only, either as once, few or many, or as a class for expanded clones.

d_call | clone_size | j_call | v_call | cdr3_nt | cdr3_aa
- | few | TRBJ2-7 | TRBV28 | TGTGCCACTATGTGGACAGACTCCTACGAGCAGTACTTC | CATMWTDSYEQYF
- | few | TRBJ2-2 | TRBV19 | TGTGCCAGTAGTATGCGTAACGGGGCGAACACCGGGGAGCTGTTTTTT | CASSMRNGANTGELFF
- | few | TRBJ1-2 | TRBV9 | TGTGCCAGCAGCGGAGGGATGGGGGCCTATGGCTACACCTTC | CASSGGMGAYGYTF
- | - | TRBJ1-4 | TRBV28 | TGTGCCAGCAGAGGGGCAACTAATGAAAAACTGTTTTTT | CASRGATNEKLFF
TRBD2 | few | TRBJ2-7 | TRBV2 | TGTGCCAGCAGTGATGGGACTAGCGGGAGGCCGGTATACGAGCAGTACTTC | CASSDGTSGRPVYEQYF
- | - | TRBJ2-5 | TRBV4-2 | TGTGCCAGCAGCCCCCAAGGAACTCTCCGTGGGCAGACCCAGTACTTC | CASSPQGTLRGQTQYF
- | - | TRBJ2-7 | TRBV4-2 | TGTGCCAGCAGCCAAGAACTCTCCCTCTCCTACGAGCAGTACTTC | CASSQELSLSYEQYF
- | few | TRBJ1-4 | TRBV5-1 | TGCGCCAGCAGCTTGACCGTCGCGGGGTCTCACGAAAAACTGTTTTTT | CASSLTVAGSHEKLFF
- | few | TRBJ2-3 | TRBV7-9 | TGTGCCAGCAGCTTCGGGGTCCCTAGCACAGATACGCAGTATTTT | CASSFGVPSTDTQYF
TRBD1 | few | TRBJ2-7 | TRBV4-2 | TGTGCCAGCAGCCGACCTGACAGGGTCTACGAGCAGTACTTC | CASSRPDRVYEQYF
- | few | TRBJ1-5 | TRBV2 | TGTGCCAGCACTACAGAGGCAGGGCCCGTAGGTGAAACGTCCCAGCATTTT | CASTTEAGPVGETSQHF
- | - | TRBJ2-5 | TRBV15 | TGTGCCACCAGCAGAGTCCCCCGATCGGAAGAGACCCAGTACTTC | CATSRVPRSEETQYF
- | - | TRBJ1-1 | TRBV7-9 | TGTGCCAGCAGCTTCGGGAAGACCCCGGCTTTCTTT | CASSFGKTPAFF
- | few | TRBJ1-1 | TRBV2 | TGTGCCAGCAGCGTAGATGCTGAAGCTTTCTTT | CASSVDAEAFF
- | few | TRBJ1-5 | TRBV7-2 | TGTGCCAGCAGCTTAGACGGGGGTTATAATCAGCCCCAGCATTTT | CASSLDGGYNQPQHF
TRBD2 | - | TRBJ2-7 | TRBV6-5 | TGTGCCAGCACTGGGGCGGGAGGGCCCTACGAGCAGTACTTC | CASTGAGGPYEQYF
TRBD2 | few | TRBJ2-7 | TRBV10-3 | TGTGCCATCAGTGGGGTTAGCGGGAGCAGCGAGCAGTACTTC | CAISGVSGSSEQYF
TRBD1 | few | TRBJ2-5 | TRBV2 | TGTGCCAGCAGACTGGACAGGGCGATTGAGACCCAGTACTTC | CASRLDRAIETQYF
TRBD2 | - | TRBJ2-3 | TRBV4-3 | TGCGCCAGCAGCCAAGACCGAACAAGCGGGGGGTATTATGCAGATACGCAGTATTTT | CASSQDRTSGGYYADTQYF
TRBD1 | few | TRBJ1-1 | TRBV5-6 | TGTGCCAGCAGCTTGGCCGAGGACAGGTTGCGGACTGAAGCTTTCTTT | CASSLAEDRLRTEAFF
TRBD1 | - | TRBJ1-1 | TRBV28 | TGTGCCAGCCAGATAGGGACAGGGGACGCTTTCTTT | CASQIGTGDAFF
- | few | TRBJ2-3 | TRBV5-4 | TGTGCCAGCAGCCGCAACCCGGAGCTCGAATCAGATACGCAGTATTTT | CASSRNPELESDTQYF
- | - | TRBJ2-1 | TRBV10-3 | TGTGCCAGCCTGCGGGGCGATGAGCAGTTCTTC | CASLRGDEQFF
- | - | TRBJ1-3 | TRBV4-1 | TGCGCCAGCAGCCATAGGGTGGGGCCTGGAAACACCATATATTTT | CASSHRVGPGNTIYF
- | few | TRBJ1-5 | TRBV5-1 | TGCGCCAGCAGCTTGGAGGGGCCCCATCAGCCCCAGCATTTT | CASSLEGPHQPQHF
- | - | TRBJ1-1 | TRBV5-1 | TGCGCCAGCAGCTCCGGGAACACTGAAGCTTTCTTT | CASSSGNTEAFF
TRBD1 | few | TRBJ2-2 | TRBV11-2 | TGTGCCAGCAGCGTCGACAGGGGGGGAACCGGGGAGCTGTTTTTT | CASSVDRGGTGELFF
- | - | TRBJ2-2 | TRBV9 | TGTGCCAGCACCGAGGGAAACGGGGAGCTGTTTTTT | CASTEGNGELFF
TRBD1 | - | TRBJ1-5 | TRBV7-2 | TGTGCCAGCAGCGCCCGGGACAGGGGGCTCAATCAGCCCCAGCATTTT | CASSARDRGLNQPQHF
TRBD2 | many | TRBJ2-1 | TRBV4-1 | TGCGCCAGCAGCCAAGATCCCGCTAGCGGGGCCCACCAGTTCTTC | CASSQDPASGAHQFF
- | many | TRBJ1-1 | TRBV5-1 | TGCGCCAGCAGTGGGTTGGCGGGGACTGAAGCTTTCTTT | CASSGLAGTEAFF
- | few | TRBJ1-4 | TRBV4-1 | TGCGCCAGCAGCCAAGGGACTCAGGACACTAATGAAAAACTGTTTTTT | CASSQGTQDTNEKLFF
TRBD2 | few | TRBJ2-3 | TRBV5-8 | TGTGCCAGCAGCTTGGGACTAGCGGGGACAGATACGCAGTATTTT | CASSLGLAGTDTQYF
TRBD1 | few | TRBJ2-7 | TRBV28 | TGTGCCAGCGGGGACAGGCTCTACGAGCAGTACTTC | CASGDRLYEQYF
- | - | TRBJ1-2 | TRBV28 | TGTGCCAGCAGTTTCCCGGCCAGGGTGGATGGCTACACCTTC | CASSFPARVDGYTF